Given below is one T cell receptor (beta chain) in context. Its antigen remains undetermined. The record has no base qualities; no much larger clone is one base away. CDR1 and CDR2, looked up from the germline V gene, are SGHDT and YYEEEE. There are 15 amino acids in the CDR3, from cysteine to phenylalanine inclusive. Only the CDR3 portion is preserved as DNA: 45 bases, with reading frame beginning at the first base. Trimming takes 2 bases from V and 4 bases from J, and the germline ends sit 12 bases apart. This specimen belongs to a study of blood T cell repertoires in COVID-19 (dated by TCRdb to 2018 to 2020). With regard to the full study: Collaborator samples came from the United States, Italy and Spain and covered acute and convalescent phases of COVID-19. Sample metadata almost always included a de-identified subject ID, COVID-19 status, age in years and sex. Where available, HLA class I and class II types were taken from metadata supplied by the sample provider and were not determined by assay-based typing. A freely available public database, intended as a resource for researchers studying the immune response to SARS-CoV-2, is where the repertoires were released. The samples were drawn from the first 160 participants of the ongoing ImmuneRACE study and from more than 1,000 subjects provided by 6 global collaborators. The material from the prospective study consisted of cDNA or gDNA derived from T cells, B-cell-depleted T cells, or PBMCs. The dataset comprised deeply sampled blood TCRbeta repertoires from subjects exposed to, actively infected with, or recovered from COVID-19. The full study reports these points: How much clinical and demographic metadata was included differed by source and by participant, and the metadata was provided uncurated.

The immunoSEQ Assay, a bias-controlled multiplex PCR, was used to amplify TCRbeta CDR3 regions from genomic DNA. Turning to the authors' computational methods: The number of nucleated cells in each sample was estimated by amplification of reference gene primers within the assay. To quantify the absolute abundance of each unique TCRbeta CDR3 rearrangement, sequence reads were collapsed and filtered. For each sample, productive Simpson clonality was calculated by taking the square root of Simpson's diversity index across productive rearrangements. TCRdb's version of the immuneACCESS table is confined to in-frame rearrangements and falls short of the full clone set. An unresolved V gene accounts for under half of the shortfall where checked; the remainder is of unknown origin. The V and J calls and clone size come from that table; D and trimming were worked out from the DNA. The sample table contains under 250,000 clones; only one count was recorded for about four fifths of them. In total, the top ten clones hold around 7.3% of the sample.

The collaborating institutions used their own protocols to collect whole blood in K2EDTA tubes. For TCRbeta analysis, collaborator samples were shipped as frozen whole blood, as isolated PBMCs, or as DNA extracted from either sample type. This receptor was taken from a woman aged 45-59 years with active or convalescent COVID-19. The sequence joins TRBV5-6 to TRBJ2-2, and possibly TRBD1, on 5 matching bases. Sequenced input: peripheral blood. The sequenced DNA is TGTGCCAGCAGCTTAAGGGGCAGGCTCACCGGGGAGCTGTTTTTT. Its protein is CASSLRGRLTGELFF.